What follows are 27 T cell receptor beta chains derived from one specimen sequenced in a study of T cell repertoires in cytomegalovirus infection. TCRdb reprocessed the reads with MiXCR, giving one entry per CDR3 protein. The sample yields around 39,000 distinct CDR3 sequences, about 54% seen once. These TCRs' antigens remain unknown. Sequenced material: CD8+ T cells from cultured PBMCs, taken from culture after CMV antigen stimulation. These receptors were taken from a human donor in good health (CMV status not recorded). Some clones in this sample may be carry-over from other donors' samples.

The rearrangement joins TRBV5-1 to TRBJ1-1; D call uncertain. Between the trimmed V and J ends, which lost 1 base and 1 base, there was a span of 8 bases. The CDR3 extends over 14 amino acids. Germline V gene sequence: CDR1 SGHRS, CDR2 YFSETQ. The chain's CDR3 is CASSLHQRNTEAFF. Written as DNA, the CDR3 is TGCGCCAGCAGCTTGCATCAGAGGAACACTGAAGCTTTCTTT.

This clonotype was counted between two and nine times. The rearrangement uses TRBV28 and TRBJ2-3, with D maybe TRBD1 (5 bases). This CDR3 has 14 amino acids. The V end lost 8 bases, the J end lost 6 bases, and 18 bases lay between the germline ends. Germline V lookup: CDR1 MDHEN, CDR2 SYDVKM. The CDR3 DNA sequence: TGTGCCAGCGTTTGGGGTACGGCAGGGGATACGCAGTATTTT. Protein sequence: CASVWGTAGDTQYF. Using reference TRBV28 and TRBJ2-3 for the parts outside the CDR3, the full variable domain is DVKVTQSSRYLVKRTGEKVFLECVQDMDHENMFWYRQDPGLGLRLIYFSYDVKMKEKGDIPEGYSVSREKKERFSLILESASTNQTSMYLCASVWGTAGDTQYFGPGTRLTVL.

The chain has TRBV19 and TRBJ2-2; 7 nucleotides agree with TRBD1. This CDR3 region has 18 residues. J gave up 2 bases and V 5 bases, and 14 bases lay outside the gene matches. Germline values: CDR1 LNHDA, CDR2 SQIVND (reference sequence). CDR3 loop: CASSLTVYGTANTGELFF. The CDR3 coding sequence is TGTGCCAGTAGTCTGACAGTCTACGGGACAGCCAACACCGGGGAGCTGTTTTTT. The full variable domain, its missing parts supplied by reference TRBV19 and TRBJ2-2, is DGGITQSPKYLFRKEGQNVTLSCEQNLNHDAMYWYRQDPGQGLRLIYYSQIVNDFQKGDIAEGYSVSREKKESFPLTVTSAQKNPTAFYLCASSLTVYGTANTGELFFGEGSRLTVL.

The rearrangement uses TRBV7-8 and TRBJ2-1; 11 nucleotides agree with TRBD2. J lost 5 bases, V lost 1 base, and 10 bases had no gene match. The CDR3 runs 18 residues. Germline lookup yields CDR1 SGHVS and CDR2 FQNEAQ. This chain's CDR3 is CASSLDYTSGGRDNEQFF. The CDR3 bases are TGTGCCAGCAGCTTAGATTATACTAGCGGGGGAAGGGACAATGAGCAGTTCTTC.

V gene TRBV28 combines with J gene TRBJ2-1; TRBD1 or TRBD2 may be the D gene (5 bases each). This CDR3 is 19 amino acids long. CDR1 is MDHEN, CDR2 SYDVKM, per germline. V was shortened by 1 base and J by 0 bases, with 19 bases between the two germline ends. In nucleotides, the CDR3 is TGTGCCAGCAGTTTATCTCTACCGGGACCTTATTTCTCCTACAATGAGCAGTTCTTC. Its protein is CASSLSLPGPYFSYNEQFF.

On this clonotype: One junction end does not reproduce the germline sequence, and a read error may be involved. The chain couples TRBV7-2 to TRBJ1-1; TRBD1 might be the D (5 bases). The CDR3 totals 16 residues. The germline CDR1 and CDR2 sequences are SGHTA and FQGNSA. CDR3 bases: TGTGCCAGTAGCTTAGATGCTAGGGGCTCGAACACTGAAGCTATCTTT. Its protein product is CASSLDARGSNTEAIF.

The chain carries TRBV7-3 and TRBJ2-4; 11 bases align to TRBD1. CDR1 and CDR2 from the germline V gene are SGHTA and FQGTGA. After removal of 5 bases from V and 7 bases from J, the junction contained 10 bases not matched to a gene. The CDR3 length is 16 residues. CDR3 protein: CASSRGDRGMRNIQYF. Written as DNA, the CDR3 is TGTGCCAGCAGCCGGGGGGACAGGGGGATGAGGAACATTCAGTACTTC.

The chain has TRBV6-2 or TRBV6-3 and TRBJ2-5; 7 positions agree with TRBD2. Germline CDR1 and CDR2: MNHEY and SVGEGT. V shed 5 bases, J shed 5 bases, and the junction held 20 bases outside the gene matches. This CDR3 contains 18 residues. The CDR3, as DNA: TGTGCCAGCAGTATACCCGGTGGACTAGTGGGGGTAAGGGAGACCCAGTACTTC. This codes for CASSIPGGLVGVRETQYF.

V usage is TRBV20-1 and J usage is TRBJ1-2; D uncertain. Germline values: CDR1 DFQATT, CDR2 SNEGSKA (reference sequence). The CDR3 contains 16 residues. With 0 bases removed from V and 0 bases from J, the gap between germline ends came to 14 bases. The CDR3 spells CSARDRLRPANYGYTF. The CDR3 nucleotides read TGCAGTGCTAGAGATCGGTTGAGGCCAGCTAACTATGGCTACACCTTC.

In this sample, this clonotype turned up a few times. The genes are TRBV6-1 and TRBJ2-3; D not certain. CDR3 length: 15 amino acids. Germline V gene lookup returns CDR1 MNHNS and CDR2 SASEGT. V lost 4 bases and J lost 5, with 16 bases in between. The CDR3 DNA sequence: TGTGCCAGCAGTGCCCCCCGACTGCCCGTAGATACGCAGTATTTT. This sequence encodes CASSAPRLPVDTQYF.

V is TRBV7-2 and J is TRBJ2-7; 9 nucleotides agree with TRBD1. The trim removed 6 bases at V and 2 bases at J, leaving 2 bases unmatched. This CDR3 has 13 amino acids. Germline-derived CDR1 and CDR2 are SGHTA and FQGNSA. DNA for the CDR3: TGTGCCAGCAGGGACAGGGGAACCTACGAGCAGTACTTC. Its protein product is CASRDRGTYEQYF.

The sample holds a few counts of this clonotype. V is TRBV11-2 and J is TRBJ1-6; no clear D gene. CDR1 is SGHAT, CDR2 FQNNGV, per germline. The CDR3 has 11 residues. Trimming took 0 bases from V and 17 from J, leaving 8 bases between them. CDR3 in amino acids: CASSLDLKVHF. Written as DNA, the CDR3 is TGTGCCAGCAGCTTAGACCTCAAAGTCCACTTT.

For the CDR3, the DNA is TGCGCCAGCAGCTTCCGGGACAGGGGAAGCTATGGCTACACCTTC. As protein: CASSFRDRGSYGYTF. The rearrangement uses TRBV5-1 and TRBJ1-2, with 10 bases identical to TRBD1. The V segment lost 2 bases and the J segment 4 bases; nucleotides outside the gene matches: 5. The CDR3 loop spans 15 amino acids. Germline-derived CDR1 and CDR2 are SGHRS and YFSETQ.

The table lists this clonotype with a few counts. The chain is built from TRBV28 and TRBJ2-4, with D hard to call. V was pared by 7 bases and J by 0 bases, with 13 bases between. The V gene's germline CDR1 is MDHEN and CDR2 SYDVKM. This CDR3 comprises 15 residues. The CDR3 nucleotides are TGTGCCAGCATGACCGAAGGAGAAGCCAAAAACATTCAGTACTTC. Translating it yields CASMTEGEAKNIQYF.

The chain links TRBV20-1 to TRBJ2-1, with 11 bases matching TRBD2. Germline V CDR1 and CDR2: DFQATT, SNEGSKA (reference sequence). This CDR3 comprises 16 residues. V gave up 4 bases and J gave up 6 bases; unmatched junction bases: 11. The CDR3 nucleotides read TGCAGTGCTACGACTAGCGGGATGCCGCATGCCAATGAGCAGTTCTTC. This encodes CSATTSGMPHANEQFF.

The chain's CDR3 is CASSLSAEGYYEQYF. Written as DNA, the CDR3 is TGTGCCAGCAGCTTGTCAGCGGAGGGGTACTACGAGCAGTACTTC. The chain joins TRBV5-4 to TRBJ2-7, with D possibly TRBD2 on 6 matching bases. V lost 1 base, J lost 3 bases, and 14 bases lay in between. CDR3 length: 15 amino acids. Per germline, CDR1 SGHNT and CDR2 YYREEE (reference sequence). Full variable domain (remainder filled in from reference TRBV5-4 and TRBJ2-7): ETGVTQSPTHLIKTRGQQVTLRCSSQSGHNTVSWYQQALGQGPQFIFQYYREEENGRGNFPPRFSGLQFPNYSSELNVNALELDDSALYLCASSLSAEGYYEQYFGPGTRLTVT.

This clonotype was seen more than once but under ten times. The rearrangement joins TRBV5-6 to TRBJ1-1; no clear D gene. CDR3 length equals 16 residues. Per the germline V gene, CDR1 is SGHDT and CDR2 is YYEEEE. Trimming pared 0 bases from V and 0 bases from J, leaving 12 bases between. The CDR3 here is CASSLDPGIMNTEAFF. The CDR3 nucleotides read TGTGCCAGCAGCTTGGACCCGGGGATCATGAACACTGAAGCTTTCTTT.

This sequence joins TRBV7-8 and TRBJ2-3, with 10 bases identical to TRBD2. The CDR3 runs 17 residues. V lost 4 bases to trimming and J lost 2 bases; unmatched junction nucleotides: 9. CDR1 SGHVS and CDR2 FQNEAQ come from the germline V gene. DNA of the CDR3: TGTGCCAGCAGCTCGACCTCTAGCGGGAGAGTCACAGATACGCAGTATTTT. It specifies CASSSTSSGRVTDTQYF.

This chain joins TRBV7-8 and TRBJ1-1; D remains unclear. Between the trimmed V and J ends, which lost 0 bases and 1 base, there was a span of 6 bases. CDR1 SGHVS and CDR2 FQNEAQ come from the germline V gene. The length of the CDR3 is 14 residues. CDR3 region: CASSLAGPNTEAFF. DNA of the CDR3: TGTGCCAGCAGCTTAGCCGGGCCGAACACTGAAGCTTTCTTT.

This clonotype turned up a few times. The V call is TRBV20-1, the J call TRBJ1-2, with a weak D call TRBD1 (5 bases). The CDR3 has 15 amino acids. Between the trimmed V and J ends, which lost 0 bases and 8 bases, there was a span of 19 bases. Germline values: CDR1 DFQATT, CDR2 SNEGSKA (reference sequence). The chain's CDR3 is CSARDRGGSARGYTF. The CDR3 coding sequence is TGCAGTGCTAGAGATCGCGGGGGATCTGCGCGGGGCTACACCTTC.

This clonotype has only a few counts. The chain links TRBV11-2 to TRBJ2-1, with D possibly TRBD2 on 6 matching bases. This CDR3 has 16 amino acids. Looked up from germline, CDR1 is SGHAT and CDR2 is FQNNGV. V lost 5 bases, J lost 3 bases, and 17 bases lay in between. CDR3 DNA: TGTGCCAGCAGCCCCCGTGGGAGGTCGCTCTACAATGAGCAGTTCTTC. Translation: CASSPRGRSLYNEQFF.

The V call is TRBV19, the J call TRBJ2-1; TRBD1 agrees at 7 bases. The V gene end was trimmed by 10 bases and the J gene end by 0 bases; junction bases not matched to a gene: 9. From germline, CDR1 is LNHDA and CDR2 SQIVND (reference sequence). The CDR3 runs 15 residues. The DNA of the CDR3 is TGTGCCACCCAGACAGGGTACAGCTCCTACAATGAGCAGTTCTTC. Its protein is CATQTGYSSYNEQFF.

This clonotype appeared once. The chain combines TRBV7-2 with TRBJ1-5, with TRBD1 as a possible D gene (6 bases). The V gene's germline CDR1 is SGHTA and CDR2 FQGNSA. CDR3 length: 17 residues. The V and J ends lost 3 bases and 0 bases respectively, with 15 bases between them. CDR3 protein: CASSFNTGLYSNQPQHF. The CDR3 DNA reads TGTGCCAGCAGCTTTAATACAGGGCTCTATAGCAATCAGCCCCAGCATTTT.

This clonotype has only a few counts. The CDR3 is CASREGKGEAFF. The CDR3 DNA sequence: TGTGCCAGCAGGGAGGGGAAGGGTGAAGCTTTCTTT. This chain joins TRBV6-1 and TRBJ1-1; TRBD1 is a possible D gene (5 bases). Between the trimmed V and J ends, which lost 6 bases and 7 bases, there was a span of 12 bases. Germline V CDR1 and CDR2: MNHNS, SASEGT. The CDR3 covers 12 residues.

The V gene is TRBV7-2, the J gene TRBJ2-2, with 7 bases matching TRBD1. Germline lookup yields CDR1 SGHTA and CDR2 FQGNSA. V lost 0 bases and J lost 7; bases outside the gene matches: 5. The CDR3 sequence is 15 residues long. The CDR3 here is CASSLARGRGGELFF. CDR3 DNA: TGTGCCAGCAGCTTAGCGAGGGGGCGCGGCGGGGAGCTGTTTTTT.

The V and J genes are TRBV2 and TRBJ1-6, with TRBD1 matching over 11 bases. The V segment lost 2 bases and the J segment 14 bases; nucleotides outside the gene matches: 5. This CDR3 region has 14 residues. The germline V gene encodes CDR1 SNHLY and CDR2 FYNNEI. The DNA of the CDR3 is TGTGCCAGCAGTGAATGGGACAGGGGGAACACCCTCCACTTT. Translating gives CASSEWDRGNTLHF.

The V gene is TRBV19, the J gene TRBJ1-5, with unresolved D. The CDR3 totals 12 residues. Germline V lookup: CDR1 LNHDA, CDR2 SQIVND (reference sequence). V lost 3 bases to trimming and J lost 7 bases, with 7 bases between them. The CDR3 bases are TGTGCCAGTAGTATTGGATGGCAGCCCCAGCATTTT. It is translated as CASSIGWQPQHF. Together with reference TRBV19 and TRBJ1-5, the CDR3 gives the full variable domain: DGGITQSPKYLFRKEGQNVTLSCEQNLNHDAMYWYRQDPGQGLRLIYYSQIVNDFQKGDIAEGYSVSREKKESFPLTVTSAQKNPTAFYLCASSIGWQPQHFGDGTRLSIL.